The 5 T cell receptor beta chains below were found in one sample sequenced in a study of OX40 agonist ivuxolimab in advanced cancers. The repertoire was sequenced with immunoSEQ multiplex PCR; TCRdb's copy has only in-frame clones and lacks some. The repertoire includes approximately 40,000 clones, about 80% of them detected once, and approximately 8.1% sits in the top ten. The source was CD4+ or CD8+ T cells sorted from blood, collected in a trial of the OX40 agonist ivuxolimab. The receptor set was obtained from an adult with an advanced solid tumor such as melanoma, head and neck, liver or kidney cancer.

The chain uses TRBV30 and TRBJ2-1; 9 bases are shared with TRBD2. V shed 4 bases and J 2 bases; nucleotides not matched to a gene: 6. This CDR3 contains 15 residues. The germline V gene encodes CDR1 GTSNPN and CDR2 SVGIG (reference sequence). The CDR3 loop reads CAWIRAGGTYNEQFF. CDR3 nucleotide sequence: TGTGCCTGGATTAGGGCGGGAGGGACCTACAATGAGCAGTTCTTC.

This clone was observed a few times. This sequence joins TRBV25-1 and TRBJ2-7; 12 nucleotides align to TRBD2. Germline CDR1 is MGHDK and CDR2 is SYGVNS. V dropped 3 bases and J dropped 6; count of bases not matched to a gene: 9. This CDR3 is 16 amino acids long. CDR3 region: CASSDSSGRARGEQYF. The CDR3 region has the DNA TGTGCCAGCAGTGATTCTAGCGGGAGGGCGAGAGGCGAGCAGTACTTC.

CDR3 residues: CASSLATGGSETQYF. CDR3 in DNA: TGCGCCAGCAGCTTGGCTACAGGGGGGAGCGAGACCCAGTACTTC. V is TRBV5-1 and J is TRBJ2-5, with 8 bases lining up with TRBD1. Germline V gene data show CDR1 as SGHRS and CDR2 as YFSETQ. This CDR3 is built from 15 residues. V trimming: 0 bases; J trimming: 5 bases; junction bases outside the gene matches: 6.

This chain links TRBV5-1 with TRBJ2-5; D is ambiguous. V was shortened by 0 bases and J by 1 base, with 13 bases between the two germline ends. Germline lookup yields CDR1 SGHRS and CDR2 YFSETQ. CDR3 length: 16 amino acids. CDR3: CASSLVVVTVQETQYF. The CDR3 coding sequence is TGCGCCAGCAGCTTGGTGGTAGTGACGGTCCAAGAGACCCAGTACTTC. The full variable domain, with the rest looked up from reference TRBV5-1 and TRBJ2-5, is KAGVTQTPRYLIKTRGQQVTLSCSPISGHRSVSWYQQTPGQGLQFLFEYFSETQRNKGNFPGRFSGRQFSNSRSEMNVSTLELGDSALYLCASSLVVVTVQETQYFGPGTRLLVL.

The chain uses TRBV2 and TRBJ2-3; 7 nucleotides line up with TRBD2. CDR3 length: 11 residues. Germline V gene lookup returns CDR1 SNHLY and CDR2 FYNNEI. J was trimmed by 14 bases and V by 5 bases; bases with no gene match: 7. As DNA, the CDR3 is TGTGCCAGCAGTTCCGCGGGAGAGGGGTATTTT. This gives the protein CASSSAGEGYF.